Detailed here is one T cell receptor (beta chain). The target antigen is unknown. The split of CD4+ cells yielded CD45RA+ naive and CD45RA-negative memory subsets. This record comes from a study of shared clonotypes between healthy human individuals. Study-level information: Used for every donor were three CD4 naive, three CD4 memory, two CD8 naive and one CD8 memory plate.

V lost 4 bases to trimming and J lost 4 bases; unmatched junction nucleotides: 7. The length of the CDR3 is 16 residues. CDR1 and CDR2 (germline): SGHNT, YYREEE (reference sequence). Using approximately 200 ng DNA, tens of thousands of T cell genomes, the sorted-subset replicate PCRs were run. Repertoires were generated with immunoSEQ multiplex PCR, while TCRdb's copy carries only in-frame clones and drops some. The profile shows about 2.4 million clones, roughly 93% of them singletons. Study-wide points: Richness estimates generally favored naive over memory subsets.

The sequence was obtained from a young man in good health. Some clones in this sample may be carry-over from other donors' samples. The sample consisted of naive CD4+ T cells from PBMCs. Subset of the sample: CD45RA+ positively selected. V and J are TRBV5-4 and TRBJ2-3; 12 bases agree with TRBD1. DNA for the CDR3: TGTGCCAGCAGCCCGGGACAGGGGGCGAACGCAGATACGCAGTATTTT. Translating it yields CASSPGQGANADTQYF.